This T cell receptor (beta chain) was sequenced for a study of blood T cell repertoires in COVID-19. In this sample, this clone turned up a few times. Germline lookup yields CDR1 LNHDA and CDR2 SQIVND (reference sequence). V was pared by 8 bases and J by 4 bases, with 14 bases between. The CDR3 is 13 amino acids. TCRdb's copy holds only in-frame clones and misses some; the assay was immunoSEQ multiplex PCR. The profile covers 360,000 or so clones, with roughly 87% appearing a single time and under 3% taken by the ten largest. V and J are TRBV19 and TRBJ1-2, with D perhaps TRBD1 (6 bases). The source material was PBMCs or T cells enriched from blood (not recorded which). This receptor was obtained from a woman in her thirties who had recovered from COVID-19. CDR3 coding DNA: TGTGCCAGTCAACAGGGCAGGACCTATGGCTACACCTTC. This translates into CASQQGRTYGYTF. Looking up the rest from reference TRBV19 and TRBJ1-2 gives the full variable domain: DGGITQSPKYLFRKEGQNVTLSCEQNLNHDAMYWYRQDPGQGLRLIYYSQIVNDFQKGDIAEGYSVSREKKESFPLTVTSAQKNPTAFYLCASQQGRTYGYTFGSGTRLTVV.